These 18 T cell receptor beta chains originate from one sample sequenced in a study of blood T cell repertoires in COVID-19. TCRdb's table, derived via immunoSEQ multiplex PCR, lists solely in-frame clones and lacks some. The repertoire holds about 370,000 clones, around nine tenths seen once, with less than 2% in the top ten. Specimen: PBMCs or T cells enriched from blood (not recorded which). The receptor source for this set is a woman in her twenties or thirties who had recovered from COVID-19.

In nucleotides, the CDR3 is TGCGCCAGCAGGGCCACTAGCCCTGTCGGCAATGAGCAGTTCTTC. Translated, it gives CASRATSPVGNEQFF. The chain uses TRBV5-1 and TRBJ2-1, with D possibly matching TRBD2 (6 bases). Germline V CDR1 and CDR2: SGHRS, YFSETQ. The V end lost 5 bases, the J end lost 6 bases, and 18 bases lay between the germline ends. The CDR3 is 15 amino acids.

This clone was recorded only once. Here the CDR3 reads CASSGSGQPTDTQYF. Here the CDR3 DNA reads TGTGCCAGCAGTGGTAGCGGACAACCCACAGATACGCAGTATTTT. The chain combines TRBV6-4 with TRBJ2-3, with D possibly TRBD2 on 6 matching bases. Germline-derived CDR1 and CDR2 are MRHNA and SNTAGT. The CDR3 spans 15 residues. Trimming stripped 4 bases from V and 2 bases from J, with 13 bases between.

The chain carries TRBV13 and TRBJ1-2; D unclear. The germline V gene has CDR1 PRHDT and CDR2 FYEKMQ (reference sequence). The CDR3 loop spans 14 amino acids. Trimming removed 2 bases from V and 4 bases from J, with 11 bases in between. CDR3 protein: CASSLLQQPYGYTF. The CDR3 DNA is TGTGCCAGCAGCTTATTACAGCAGCCCTATGGCTACACCTTC.

J is TRBJ2-3 and V is TRBV18; TRBD2 agrees at 12 bases. V trimming: 6 bases; J trimming: 1 base; junction bases outside the gene matches: 2. Germline loops: CDR1 KGHSH, CDR2 LQKENI. This CDR3 is 15 amino acids long. CDR3 loop: CASSWTSGGTDTQYF. In DNA, the CDR3 is TGTGCCAGCTCCTGGACTAGCGGGGGCACAGATACGCAGTATTTT.

The chain combines TRBV7-3 with TRBJ2-1, with TRBD2 matching 9 bases. Trimming cost V 8 bases and J 8 bases; bases outside gene matches: 19. The CDR3 runs 17 residues. Germline values: CDR1 SGHTA, CDR2 FQGTGA. The DNA of the CDR3 is TGTGCCAGCGCTAGGTCTCTATGGGCGGGAGGGGGTTATGAGCAGTTCTTC. The encoded protein is CASARSLWAGGGYEQFF.

This chain joins TRBV30 and TRBJ1-2; 9 positions agree with TRBD1. V trimming: 2 bases; J trimming: 2 bases; junction bases outside the gene matches: 3. CDR3 length: 14 residues. The germline CDR1 and CDR2 sequences are GTSNPN and SVGIG (reference sequence). CDR3 amino acids: CAWSSGQGNYGYTF. The CDR3 nucleotides read TGTGCCTGGAGTAGTGGACAGGGGAACTATGGCTACACCTTC.

The gene calls are TRBV19 and TRBJ1-5; 7 nucleotides align to TRBD1. Germline V gives CDR1 LNHDA, CDR2 SQIVND (reference sequence). CDR3 length: 15 residues. Germline trimming cut 6 bases from V and 4 bases from J; bases unmatched to any gene: 9. The CDR3 sequence is CASRTPPGQNQPQHF. DNA of the CDR3: TGTGCCAGTAGAACCCCTCCGGGACAGAATCAGCCCCAGCATTTT. The entire variable domain, with the rest obtained from reference TRBV19 and TRBJ1-5, is as follows: DGGITQSPKYLFRKEGQNVTLSCEQNLNHDAMYWYRQDPGQGLRLIYYSQIVNDFQKGDIAEGYSVSREKKESFPLTVTSAQKNPTAFYLCASRTPPGQNQPQHFGDGTRLSIL.

This chain uses TRBV7-3 with TRBJ2-3; D is possibly TRBD2 (6 bases). Germline CDR1 reads SGHTA; CDR2 reads FQGTGA. The CDR3 extends over 14 amino acids. V shed 2 bases and J shed 6 bases, with 12 bases lying between them. CDR3 sequence: CASSLAGSGDTQYF. DNA for the CDR3: TGTGCCAGCAGCTTAGCGGGGAGCGGCGATACGCAGTATTTT.

This chain uses TRBV6-5 with TRBJ1-6; TRBD1 is a possible D gene (6 bases). Germline V gene lookup returns CDR1 MNHEY and CDR2 SVGAGI. This CDR3 is built from 13 residues. V was clipped by 10 bases and J by 9 bases, with 16 bases between them. CDR3 bases: TGTGCCATCCGCAGGGGAGCGAGTTCACCCCTCCACTTT. Encoded protein: CAIRRGASSPLHF.

The CDR3 is CASSYPGGGLASTDTQYF. The CDR3 bases are TGTGCCAGCAGTTATCCCGGTGGCGGACTAGCGTCCACAGATACGCAGTATTTT. The V call is TRBV28, the J call TRBJ2-3; 9 positions match TRBD2. CDR1 is MDHEN and CDR2 is SYDVKM in the germline V gene. The V and J ends lost 4 bases and 2 bases, in that order; junction bases with no gene match: 13. The CDR3 is made up of 18 amino acids. Variable domain in full (rest from reference TRBV28 and TRBJ2-3): DVKVTQSSRYLVKRTGEKVFLECVQDMDHENMFWYRQDPGLGLRLIYFSYDVKMKEKGDIPEGYSVSREKKERFSLILESASTNQTSMYLCASSYPGGGLASTDTQYFGPGTRLTVL.

V usage is TRBV13 and J usage is TRBJ1-6; D gene ambiguous. CDR3 length equals 14 residues. Germline V gene data show CDR1 as PRHDT and CDR2 as FYEKMQ (reference sequence). V lost 2 bases to trimming and J lost 9 bases, with 11 bases between them. The CDR3 protein is CASSLSSPRSPLHF. CDR3 coding DNA: TGTGCCAGCAGCTTAAGCTCCCCGCGTTCACCCCTCCACTTT.

This chain links TRBV27 with TRBJ1-2, with 7 nucleotides matching TRBD1. Germline V gene data show CDR1 as MNHEY and CDR2 as SMNVEV (reference sequence). The CDR3 extends over 15 amino acids. The V gene end was trimmed by 2 bases and the J gene end by 4 bases; junction bases not matched to a gene: 7. CDR3 in amino acids: CASSLRQGVSYGYTF. DNA of the CDR3: TGTGCCAGCAGTTTAAGACAGGGTGTGAGCTATGGCTACACCTTC.

This CDR3 reads CASSEGLYNEQFF. DNA of the CDR3: TGTGCCTCTAGCGAGGGCCTTTACAATGAGCAGTTCTTC. The chain carries TRBV19 and TRBJ2-1, with D perhaps TRBD2 (6 bases). Per the germline V gene, CDR1 is LNHDA and CDR2 is SQIVND (reference sequence). The length of the CDR3 is 13 residues. Trimming removed 11 bases from V and 4 bases from J, with 15 bases in between.

The chain carries TRBV5-1 and TRBJ2-7, with 9 nucleotides matching TRBD1. The CDR3 runs 15 residues. Germline values: CDR1 SGHRS, CDR2 YFSETQ. Unmatched junction bases numbered 5, after V lost 4 bases and J lost 0 bases. CDR3 loop: CASSARDRVSYEQYF. The DNA for the CDR3 is TGCGCCAGCAGCGCCCGGGACAGGGTCTCCTACGAGCAGTACTTC.

This sequence joins TRBV6-2 or TRBV6-3 and TRBJ1-5; 8 bases line up with TRBD1. CDR3 length: 16 amino acids. Losses at the gene ends were 2 bases for V and 1 base for J; bases not matched to a gene: 4. Germline CDR1 is MNHEY and CDR2 is SVGEGT. The CDR3 sequence is CASSYRRDRSNQPQHF. CDR3 in DNA: TGTGCCAGCAGTTACCGGCGGGACAGGAGCAATCAGCCCCAGCATTTT.

The chain carries TRBV9 and TRBJ1-2; no firm D call. With 4 bases removed from V and 6 bases from J, the gap between germline ends came to 10 bases. Germline loops: CDR1 SGDLS, CDR2 YYNGEE. This CDR3 spans 12 amino acids. CDR3 nucleotide sequence: TGTGCCAGCAGCAGAGTAAGAGATGGCTACACCTTC. This encodes CASSRVRDGYTF.

This clone has just one count. The rearrangement uses TRBV11-2 and TRBJ2-2; D possibly corresponds to TRBD2 (5 bases). The CDR3 loop spans 15 amino acids. Between the trimmed V and J ends, which lost 8 bases and 3 bases, there was a span of 16 bases. Germline-derived CDR1 and CDR2 are SGHAT and FQNNGV. The CDR3 coding sequence is TGTGCCAGCGGAATACGGGGTCGGGACACCGGGGAGCTGTTTTTT. This sequence encodes CASGIRGRDTGELFF.

V is TRBV7-9 and J is TRBJ1-1, with 8 bases fitting TRBD1. The CDR3 is 14 amino acids. CDR1 and CDR2 (germline): SEHNR, FQNEAQ (reference sequence). Trimming took 4 bases from V and 4 from J; bases not matched to a gene: 5. The DNA for the CDR3 is TGTGCCAGCAGCTCACAGGGGGACGGCACTGAAGCTTTCTTT. Protein: CASSSQGDGTEAFF.